This T cell receptor beta chain was recorded in a study of T cell changes during pregnancy in multiple sclerosis. Generated by immunoSEQ multiplex PCR, the TCRdb table keeps only in-frame clones and is missing some. Of approximately 88,000 clones listed, roughly 96% are singletons. The CDR3 is 15 residues long. Germline CDR1 and CDR2: GTSNPN and SVGIG (reference sequence). Trimming shortened V by 2 bases and J by 2 bases, and 15 bases separated the two germline ends. The material sequenced was peripheral blood, taken in the second trimester of pregnancy. The chain combines TRBV30 with TRBJ2-5; TRBD2 is a possible D gene (6 bases). The TCR originated in a female donor with multiple sclerosis, enrolled in a pregnancy study. CDR3 in amino acids: CAWSPPGLLQETQYF. CDR3 coding DNA: TGTGCCTGGAGTCCCCCGGGACTCCTACAAGAGACCCAGTACTTC.